The 30 T cell receptor beta chains in this list originate from one sample, sequenced in a study of shared clonotypes between healthy human individuals. The table came from immunoSEQ multiplex PCR; TCRdb's copy has only in-frame clones and leaves some out. The top ten hold 0.11% of the sample, which has 600,000 or so clones, around 96% seen once. CD45RO-negative cells were positively selected for CCR7, leaving out terminally differentiated effector memory CD45RA+ cells. Sequenced sample: naive CD8+ T cells sorted from blood. These receptors came from a woman aged 25-40 years in good health.

J is TRBJ2-5 and V is TRBV28; possibly TRBD1 for D (6 bases). Germline-derived CDR1 and CDR2 are MDHEN and SYDVKM. Trimming left V 6 bases short and J 1 base short, with 9 bases between. CDR3 length equals 13 residues. The CDR3 protein is CASSNRVQETQYF. CDR3 DNA sequence: TGTGCCAGCAGCAACAGGGTCCAAGAGACCCAGTACTTC.

This clone appeared once. This chain connects TRBV7-9 to TRBJ2-7; TRBD2 agrees at 10 bases. Germline CDR1 and CDR2: SEHNR and FQNEAQ (reference sequence). CDR3 length equals 16 residues. Trimming took 5 bases from V and 5 from J; bases not matched to a gene: 12. The CDR3 loop is CASSPSRGTSVDEQYF. The CDR3, as DNA: TGTGCCAGCAGCCCCTCCCGTGGGACTAGCGTTGACGAGCAGTACTTC. Supplemented by reference TRBV7-9 and TRBJ2-7, the full variable domain reads DTGVSQNPRHKITKRGQNVTFRCDPISEHNRLYWYRQTLGQGPEFLTYFQNEAQLEKSRLLSDRFSAERPKGSFSTLEIQRTEQGDSAMYLCASSPSRGTSVDEQYFGPGTRLTVT.

This chain links TRBV5-4 with TRBJ2-7; 11 bases agree with TRBD2. The V gene end was trimmed by 3 bases and the J gene end by 1 base; junction bases not matched to a gene: 6. The CDR3 consists of 16 residues. CDR1 and CDR2 from the germline V gene are SGHNT and YYREEE (reference sequence). DNA for the CDR3: TGTGCCAGCAGCTCCCACACTAGCGGGAGTTCCTACGAGCAGTACTTC. Translation gives CASSSHTSGSSYEQYF.

The chain employs TRBV27 and TRBJ2-7, with a weak D call TRBD1 (6 bases). The CDR3 length is 14 residues. Germline V gives CDR1 MNHEY, CDR2 SMNVEV (reference sequence). Trimming took 4 bases from V and 3 from J, leaving 13 bases between them. The DNA of the CDR3 is TGTGCCAGCAGTTACGGGACAAGCTTCTACGAGCAGTACTTC. This translates into CASSYGTSFYEQYF.

This rearrangement joins TRBV30 to TRBJ2-7, with D unclear. The length of the CDR3 is 12 residues. Trimming removed 1 base from V and 1 base from J, with 5 bases in between. Germline lookup yields CDR1 GTSNPN and CDR2 SVGIG (reference sequence). DNA for the CDR3: TGTGCCTGGAGTGGGGTTTCCTACGAGCAGTACTTC. It codes for CAWSGVSYEQYF.

This clone was counted once. The genes are TRBV27 and TRBJ2-7; 8 bases are a match to TRBD2. Germline loops: CDR1 MNHEY, CDR2 SMNVEV (reference sequence). CDR3 length: 14 amino acids. Trimming took 6 bases from V and 3 from J; bases not matched to a gene: 7. CDR3 sequence reads: CASRLGGRFYEQYF. As DNA, the CDR3 is TGTGCCAGCAGGCTTGGCGGGAGGTTCTACGAGCAGTACTTC.

The genes are TRBV4-2 and TRBJ1-4, with TRBD1 as a possible D gene (5 bases). Germline V gives CDR1 LGHNA, CDR2 YNFKEQ. The CDR3 is 17 residues long. V lost 0 bases and J lost 4, with 15 bases in between. The CDR3 coding sequence is TGTGCCAGCAGCCAAGATCGGCAGGGTAGCGGTAATGAAAAACTGTTTTTT. This sequence encodes CASSQDRQGSGNEKLFF.

The genes are TRBV19 and TRBJ2-7; 10 nucleotides agree with TRBD1. Germline values: CDR1 LNHDA, CDR2 SQIVND (reference sequence). The V segment lost 4 bases and the J segment 5 bases; nucleotides outside the gene matches: 5. The CDR3 has 14 residues. The CDR3 bases are TGTGCCAGTAGTAAAGGACAGGGGGTGGACGAGCAGTACTTC. It encodes CASSKGQGVDEQYF.

The chain joins TRBV9 to TRBJ2-1; D unclear. Between the trimmed V and J ends, which lost 0 bases and 0 bases, there was a span of 7 bases. CDR1 is SGDLS, CDR2 YYNGEE, per germline. This CDR3 has 15 residues. The CDR3: CASSVGDSSYNEQFF. CDR3 in DNA: TGTGCCAGCAGCGTAGGTGATAGCTCCTACAATGAGCAGTTCTTC.

This sequence joins TRBV2 and TRBJ2-7, with D possibly TRBD1 on 5 matching bases. CDR3 size: 11 residues. Germline CDR1 and CDR2: SNHLY and FYNNEI. V was trimmed by 7 bases and J by 5 bases, leaving 9 bases between them. The CDR3 sequence: CASNRYHEQYF. In DNA form, the CDR3 reads TGTGCCAGCAACAGGTACCACGAGCAGTACTTC.

This chain uses TRBV7-8 with TRBJ2-7; perhaps TRBD2 as D (6 bases). Germline V lookup: CDR1 SGHVS, CDR2 FQNEAQ. The CDR3 has 13 residues. V was clipped by 6 bases and J by 7 bases, with 16 bases between them. The CDR3 DNA is TGTGCCAGCAGAGCCTCTGGGACTGCGGAGCAGTACTTC. Encoded protein: CASRASGTAEQYF. Looking up the rest from reference TRBV7-8 and TRBJ2-7 gives the full variable domain: GAGVSQSPRYKVAKRGQDVALRCDPISGHVSLFWYQQALGQGPEFLTYFQNEAQLDKSGLPSDRFFAERPEGSVSTLKIQRTQQEDSAVYLCASRASGTAEQYFGPGTRLTVT.

The V gene is TRBV28, the J gene TRBJ1-3, with a tentative D call TRBD1 (6 bases). Trimming took off 4 bases at V and 0 bases at J, with 10 bases between the two ends. The germline CDR1 and CDR2 sequences are MDHEN and SYDVKM. The CDR3 has 15 residues. CDR3 nucleotides: TGTGCCAGCAGTTACAGGGCCTACTCTGGAAACACCATATATTTT. Protein: CASSYRAYSGNTIYF.

The DNA of the CDR3 is TGCGCCAGCAGCTTGCAGGACAGATATAACACTGAAGCTTTCTTT. Translation gives CASSLQDRYNTEAFF. This sequence joins TRBV5-1 and TRBJ1-1; tentative D call: TRBD1 (6 bases). Germline assignment: CDR1 SGHRS and CDR2 YFSETQ. The CDR3 runs 15 residues. Trimming pared 1 base from V and 2 bases from J, leaving 12 bases between.

This rearrangement joins TRBV4-1 to TRBJ1-1; unclear D gene. V lost 2 bases and J 1 base, leaving 11 bases between the germline ends. CDR3 length equals 15 residues. Germline values: CDR1 MGHRA, CDR2 YSYEKL. CDR3 sequence reads: CASSQLKDGNTEAFF. The CDR3 DNA reads as TGCGCCAGCAGCCAATTAAAGGACGGGAACACTGAAGCTTTCTTT.

The chain joins TRBV2 to TRBJ2-7; 7 positions match TRBD1. There are 16 residues in the CDR3. Germline CDR1 is SNHLY and CDR2 is FYNNEI. Trimming removed 6 bases from V and 3 bases from J; junction bases left unmatched: 14. This chain's CDR3 is CASSPSPGTELYEQYF. CDR3 sequence (DNA): TGTGCCAGCAGCCCGTCTCCCGGGACAGAGCTCTACGAGCAGTACTTC.

This chain connects TRBV9 to TRBJ2-2; 8 nucleotides align to TRBD1. Germline V gives CDR1 SGDLS, CDR2 YYNGEE. The CDR3 is made up of 15 amino acids. V lost 4 bases and J lost 4; bases outside the gene matches: 6. The CDR3 bases are TGTGCCAGCAGCACAGAGGACAGGGCCACCGGGGAGCTGTTTTTT. Amino acid sequence: CASSTEDRATGELFF.

The rearrangement uses TRBV7-9 and TRBJ2-7; D is unresolved. Trimming pared 0 bases from V and 3 bases from J, leaving 6 bases between. The CDR3 sequence is 13 residues long. Germline V lookup: CDR1 SEHNR, CDR2 FQNEAQ (reference sequence). This CDR3 is CASSLAAVYEQYF. In DNA form, the CDR3 reads TGTGCCAGCAGCTTAGCGGCAGTCTACGAGCAGTACTTC. The entire variable domain, with the rest obtained from reference TRBV7-9 and TRBJ2-7, is as follows: DTGVSQNPRHKITKRGQNVTFRCDPISEHNRLYWYRQTLGQGPEFLTYFQNEAQLEKSRLLSDRFSAERPKGSFSTLEIQRTEQGDSAMYLCASSLAAVYEQYFGPGTRLTVT.

V is TRBV7-6 and J is TRBJ2-2; D may be TRBD1 (5 bases). Trimming stripped 6 bases from V and 6 bases from J, with 11 bases between. CDR1 and CDR2 from the germline V gene are SGHVS and FNYEAQ. The CDR3 is 13 amino acids. CDR3 DNA: TGTGCCAGCAGTTATGGACACCCCGGGGAGCTGTTTTTT. It is translated as CASSYGHPGELFF.

Concerning this clone: Other DNA sequences from this sample encode an identical CDR3 as well. The V call is TRBV28, the J call TRBJ1-3, with D unresolved. Between the trimmed V and J ends, which lost 2 bases and 0 bases, there was a span of 8 bases. This CDR3 contains 15 residues. The germline CDR1 and CDR2 sequences are MDHEN and SYDVKM. The CDR3 loop is CASSLVGSSGNTIYF. The DNA for the CDR3 is TGTGCCAGCAGTTTAGTGGGCTCCTCTGGAAACACCATATATTTT.

The J gene is TRBJ2-7, the V gene TRBV5-5; maybe TRBD2 (5 bases). The CDR3 spans 14 residues. V was trimmed by 4 bases and J by 0 bases, leaving 11 bases between them. CDR1 and CDR2 (germline): SGHKS, YYEKEE (reference sequence). The CDR3 nucleotides read TGTGCCAGCAGCCCGGACTCGTTCTCCTACGAGCAGTACTTC. It encodes CASSPDSFSYEQYF.

The chain joins TRBV4-1 to TRBJ2-1, with 8 bases aligning to TRBD1. J lost 4 bases, V lost 5 bases, and 13 bases had no gene match. The CDR3 runs 17 residues. Looked up from germline, CDR1 is MGHRA and CDR2 is YSYEKL. CDR3 nucleotide sequence: TGCGCCAGCAGCACATGGACAGGGCCGAACCCTTACAATGAGCAGTTCTTC. Translation: CASSTWTGPNPYNEQFF.

The chain links TRBV9 to TRBJ2-7; D may be TRBD1 or TRBD2 (5 bases each). Germline V CDR1 and CDR2: SGDLS, YYNGEE. The V and J ends lost 4 bases and 0 bases respectively, with 14 bases between them. This CDR3 contains 15 residues. The CDR3 bases are TGTGCCAGCAGCCCCGGGACCCGAAGCTCCTACGAGCAGTACTTC. It translates to CASSPGTRSSYEQYF.

The chain recombines TRBV10-2 with TRBJ1-2; 8 bases map to TRBD1. Germline CDR1 WSHSY, CDR2 SAAADI. The CDR3 spans 16 residues. V lost 0 bases to trimming and J lost 3 bases; unmatched junction nucleotides: 6. CDR3 residues: CASSESRTGLDYGYTF. DNA for the CDR3: TGCGCCAGCAGTGAGTCAAGGACAGGGCTTGACTATGGCTACACCTTC.

Details on this clone: At the DNA level, this CDR3 is encoded by other sequences in the same sample as well. The rearrangement joins TRBV20-1 to TRBJ2-7; the D gene is possibly TRBD1 (5 bases). The CDR3 is 11 residues long. Deletions cut 6 bases from V and 4 bases from J, with 10 bases between. CDR1 DFQATT and CDR2 SNEGSKA come from the germline V gene (reference sequence). The CDR3 DNA follows: TGCAGTGCAATGGGGCCTTACGAGCAGTACTTC. Its protein is CSAMGPYEQYF.

The CDR3 spells CASSLVEVSDQETQYF. In DNA, the CDR3 is TGCGCCAGCAGCTTGGTAGAGGTGTCAGACCAAGAGACCCAGTACTTC. This chain joins TRBV5-1 and TRBJ2-5; D is ambiguous. This CDR3 comprises 16 residues. Per germline, CDR1 SGHRS and CDR2 YFSETQ. The ends were cut back, 0 bases at V and 0 bases at J, with 12 bases in the middle.

This clone was observed a few times. CDR3 DNA: TGTGCCAGCAGTCGAAGGGTGGAAAGCCAAGAGACCCAGTACTTC. Translating it yields CASSRRVESQETQYF. This rearrangement joins TRBV13 to TRBJ2-5; D is undetermined. This CDR3 region has 15 residues. Germline V gene data show CDR1 as PRHDT and CDR2 as FYEKMQ (reference sequence). With 6 bases removed from V and 1 base from J, the gap between germline ends came to 15 bases.

The chain couples TRBV6-1 to TRBJ2-7, with 10 nucleotides matching TRBD2. Germline CDR1 reads MNHNS; CDR2 reads SASEGT. V lost 7 bases to trimming and J lost 7 bases; unmatched junction nucleotides: 7. CDR3 length equals 13 residues. CDR3: CASILAGAREQYF. For the CDR3, the DNA is TGTGCCAGCATCCTAGCGGGAGCACGGGAGCAGTACTTC.

The chain joins TRBV27 to TRBJ2-7; D possibly corresponds to TRBD1 (5 bases). CDR1 is MNHEY, CDR2 SMNVEV, per germline (reference sequence). The CDR3 sequence is 14 residues long. V was trimmed by 5 bases and J by 0 bases, leaving 11 bases between them. The chain's CDR3 is CASSPTAGSYEQYF. The CDR3 region has the DNA TGTGCCAGCAGTCCGACAGCCGGCTCCTACGAGCAGTACTTC.

This clone was seen a single time. This sequence joins TRBV28 and TRBJ2-7; D is ambiguous. The CDR3 is 14 amino acids. V shed 5 bases and J shed 4 bases, with 15 bases lying between them. Germline V CDR1 and CDR2: MDHEN, SYDVKM. CDR3 sequence reads: CASSPLRGKYEQYF. For the CDR3, the DNA is TGTGCCAGCAGTCCGCTACGAGGCAAGTACGAGCAGTACTTC. Full variable domain (missing parts from reference TRBV28 and TRBJ2-7): DVKVTQSSRYLVKRTGEKVFLECVQDMDHENMFWYRQDPGLGLRLIYFSYDVKMKEKGDIPEGYSVSREKKERFSLILESASTNQTSMYLCASSPLRGKYEQYFGPGTRLTVT.

The chain is built from TRBV27 and TRBJ2-5, with TRBD1 identical over 7 bases. The V gene's germline CDR1 is MNHEY and CDR2 SMNVEV (reference sequence). The CDR3 extends over 14 amino acids. Trimming cost V 5 bases and J 3 bases; bases outside gene matches: 6. In nucleotides, the CDR3 is TGTGCCAGCAGTATCCGGGACAGCAAAGAGACCCAGTACTTC. Translated, it gives CASSIRDSKETQYF.